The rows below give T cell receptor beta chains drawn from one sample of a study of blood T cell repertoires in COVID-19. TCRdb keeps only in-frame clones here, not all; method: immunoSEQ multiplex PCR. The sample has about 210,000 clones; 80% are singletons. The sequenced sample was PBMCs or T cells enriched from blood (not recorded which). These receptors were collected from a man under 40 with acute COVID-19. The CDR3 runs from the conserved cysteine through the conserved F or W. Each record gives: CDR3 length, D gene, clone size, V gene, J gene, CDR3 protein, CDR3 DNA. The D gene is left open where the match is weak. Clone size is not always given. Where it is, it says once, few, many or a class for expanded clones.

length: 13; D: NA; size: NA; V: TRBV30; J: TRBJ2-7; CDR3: CAGGDRWRDEQYF; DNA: TGTGCCGGGGGGGACAGGTGGCGGGACGAGCAGTACTTC
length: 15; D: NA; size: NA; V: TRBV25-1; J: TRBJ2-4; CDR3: CASSEGSLAKNIQYF; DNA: TGTGCCAGCAGTGAAGGGAGTTTGGCCAAAAACATTCAGTACTTC
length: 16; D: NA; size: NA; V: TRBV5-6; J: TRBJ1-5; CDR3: CASSPRGGPGSQPQHF; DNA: TGTGCCAGCAGCCCACGGGGGGGCCCGGGGAGTCAGCCCCAGCATTTT
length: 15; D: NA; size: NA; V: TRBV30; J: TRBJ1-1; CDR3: CAWSVRVVQNTEAFF; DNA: TGTGCCTGGAGTGTACGGGTGGTCCAGAACACTGAAGCTTTCTTT
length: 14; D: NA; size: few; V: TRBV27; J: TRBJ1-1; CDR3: CASSPQGVGTEAFF; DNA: TGTGCCAGCAGTCCACAGGGTGTAGGCACTGAAGCTTTCTTT
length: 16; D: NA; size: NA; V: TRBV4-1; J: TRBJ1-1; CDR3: CASSQEWVGSYTEAFF; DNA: TGCGCCAGCAGCCAAGAGTGGGTGGGCAGCTACACTGAAGCTTTCTTT
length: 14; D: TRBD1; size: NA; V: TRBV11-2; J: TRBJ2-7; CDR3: CASRVPGQGYEQYF; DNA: TGTGCCAGCAGGGTCCCGGGACAGGGGTACGAGCAGTACTTC
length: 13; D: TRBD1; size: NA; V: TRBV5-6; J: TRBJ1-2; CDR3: CASSHGQGTRYTF; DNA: TGTGCCAGCAGCCACGGACAGGGTACGCGCTACACCTTC
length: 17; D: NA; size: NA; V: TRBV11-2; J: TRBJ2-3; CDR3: CASSLGGVGVPTDTQYF; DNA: TGTGCCAGCAGCTTAGGGGGGGTCGGTGTACCCACAGATACGCAGTATTTT
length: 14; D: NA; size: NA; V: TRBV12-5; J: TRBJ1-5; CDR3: CASGQGASNQPQHF; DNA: TGTGCTAGTGGCCAAGGGGCTAGCAATCAGCCCCAGCATTTT
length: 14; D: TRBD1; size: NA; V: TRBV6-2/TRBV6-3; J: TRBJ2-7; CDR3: CASSKDRVGPEQYF; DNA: TGTGCCAGCAGTAAGGACAGGGTTGGACCCGAGCAGTACTTC
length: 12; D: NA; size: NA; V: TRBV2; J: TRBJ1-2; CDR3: CASRYEVYGYTF; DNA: TGTGCCAGCAGATACGAGGTCTATGGCTACACCTTC
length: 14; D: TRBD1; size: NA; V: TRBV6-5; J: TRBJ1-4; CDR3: CASSYRTGNEKLFF; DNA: TGTGCCAGCAGTTACCGGACAGGGAACGAAAAACTGTTTTTT
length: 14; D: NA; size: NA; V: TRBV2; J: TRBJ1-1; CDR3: CASRRYREGTEAFF; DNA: TGTGCCAGCAGACGATACAGGGAAGGCACTGAAGCTTTCTTT
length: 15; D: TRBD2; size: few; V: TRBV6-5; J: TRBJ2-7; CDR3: CASRAQRGAPYEQYF; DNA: TGTGCCAGCAGGGCCCAGCGGGGGGCCCCCTACGAGCAGTACTTC
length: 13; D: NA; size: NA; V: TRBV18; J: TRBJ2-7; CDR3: CASSPRAGYEQYF; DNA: TGTGCCAGCTCACCACGGGCAGGGTACGAGCAGTACTTC
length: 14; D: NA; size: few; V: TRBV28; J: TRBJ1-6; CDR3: CASSLEGSGSALHF; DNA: TGTGCCAGCAGTTTGGAGGGGTCCGGTTCGGCCCTCCACTTT
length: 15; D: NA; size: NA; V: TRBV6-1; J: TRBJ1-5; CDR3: CASSEEESANQPQHF; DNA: TGTGCCAGCAGTGAGGAGGAGTCGGCCAATCAGCCCCAGCATTTT
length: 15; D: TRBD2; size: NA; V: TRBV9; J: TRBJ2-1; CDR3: CASSAGGAVYNEQFF; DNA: TGTGCCAGCAGCGCCGGGGGGGCAGTCTACAATGAGCAGTTCTTC
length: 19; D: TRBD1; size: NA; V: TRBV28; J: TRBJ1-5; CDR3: CASTQIGGPTGGGNQPQHF; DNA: TGTGCCAGCACCCAAATCGGGGGCCCCACAGGGGGCGGAAATCAGCCCCAGCATTTT
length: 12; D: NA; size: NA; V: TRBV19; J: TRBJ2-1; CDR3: CASSKGGNEQFF; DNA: TGTGCCAGTAGTAAAGGGGGCAATGAGCAGTTCTTC
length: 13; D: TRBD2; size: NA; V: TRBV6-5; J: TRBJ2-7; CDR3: CASSRGGGYEQYF; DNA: TGTGCCAGCAGTAGGGGCGGGGGGTACGAGCAGTACTTC
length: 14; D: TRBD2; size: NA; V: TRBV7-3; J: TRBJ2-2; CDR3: CASSLGGFTGELFF; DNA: TGTGCCAGCAGCTTGGGAGGGTTCACCGGGGAGCTGTTTTTT
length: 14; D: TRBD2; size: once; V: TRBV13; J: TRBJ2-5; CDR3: CASSFGGAQETQYF; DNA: TGTGCCAGCAGCTTCGGGGGGGCCCAAGAGACCCAGTACTTC
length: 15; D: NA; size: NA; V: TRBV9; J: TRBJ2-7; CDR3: CASSVASGVYHEQYF; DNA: TGTGCCAGCAGCGTAGCCTCAGGGGTTTACCACGAGCAGTACTTC
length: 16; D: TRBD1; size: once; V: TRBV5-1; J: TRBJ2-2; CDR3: CASSFGQGANTGELFF; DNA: TGCGCCAGCAGCTTCGGACAGGGGGCGAACACCGGGGAGCTGTTTTTT
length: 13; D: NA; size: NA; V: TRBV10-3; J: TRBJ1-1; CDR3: CAISEGANTEAFF; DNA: TGTGCCATCAGTGAGGGGGCGAACACTGAAGCTTTCTTT
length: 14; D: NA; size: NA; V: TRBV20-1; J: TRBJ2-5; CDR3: CSASPLSGAETQYF; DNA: TGCAGTGCTAGTCCCTTATCAGGGGCAGAGACCCAGTACTTC
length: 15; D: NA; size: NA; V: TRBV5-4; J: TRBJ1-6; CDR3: CASSLSASRDSPLHF; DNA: TGTGCCAGCAGCTTGTCTGCCAGTCGTGATTCACCCCTCCACTTT
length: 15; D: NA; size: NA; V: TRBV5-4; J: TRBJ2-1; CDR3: CASSLEWSSYNEQFF; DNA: TGTGCCAGCAGCCTAGAGTGGAGCTCCTACAATGAGCAGTTCTTC
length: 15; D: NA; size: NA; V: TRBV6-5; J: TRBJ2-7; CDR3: CASTGGPSPPYEQYF; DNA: TGTGCCAGCACCGGAGGGCCTTCCCCCCCCTACGAGCAGTACTTC
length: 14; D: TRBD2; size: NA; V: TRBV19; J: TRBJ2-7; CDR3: CASSRKSGVFEQYF; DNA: TGTGCCAGTAGTAGGAAAAGCGGGGTGTTTGAGCAGTACTTC
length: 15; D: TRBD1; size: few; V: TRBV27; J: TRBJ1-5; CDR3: CASSLSQGAFQPQHF; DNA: TGTGCCAGCAGTTTATCCCAGGGGGCATTTCAGCCCCAGCATTTT
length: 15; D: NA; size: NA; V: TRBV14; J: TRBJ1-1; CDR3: CASSQGGLEKDGAFF; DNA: TGTGCCAGCAGCCAAGGAGGACTCGAGAAGGACGGGGCTTTCTTT
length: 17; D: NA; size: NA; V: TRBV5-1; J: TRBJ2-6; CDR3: CASSLAGISTGANVLTF; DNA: TGCGCCAGCAGCTTGGCGGGGATTTCAACTGGGGCCAACGTCCTGACTTTC
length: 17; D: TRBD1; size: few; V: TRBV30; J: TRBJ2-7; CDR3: CAWSHIISPGTGDEQYF; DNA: TGTGCCTGGAGCCATATTATCTCACCCGGGACAGGGGACGAGCAGTACTTC
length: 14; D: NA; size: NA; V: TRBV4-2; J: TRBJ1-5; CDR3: CASSLDNSNQPQHF; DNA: TGTGCCAGCAGCCTCGACAATAGCAATCAGCCCCAGCATTTT
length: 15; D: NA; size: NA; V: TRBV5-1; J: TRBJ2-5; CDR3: CASSDRTTARETQYF; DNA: TGCGCCAGCAGCGATCGGACAACTGCTCGAGAGACCCAGTACTTC
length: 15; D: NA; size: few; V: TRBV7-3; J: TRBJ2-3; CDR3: CASSRDASSTDTQYF; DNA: TGTGCCAGCAGCCGAGATGCTTCTAGCACAGATACGCAGTATTTT